The 10 T cell receptor beta chains below all came from one sample that was sequenced in a study of spatial heterogeneity in lung cancer (dated by TCRdb to the late 2010s). The sample's time point, from its label and the paper: blood at routine non-recurrence follow-up after resection. Whole RNA extracted from tumor and nontumor lung tissue, or from cryopreserved PBMC samples, was used for TCR sequencing without cell sorting. Receptor amplification or capture employed 5' RACE. TCRdb shows the sequencer as NextSeq 500. The raw public data were reprocessed by TCRdb itself: fastp quality trimming at Q25, MiXCR clonotype calling, in-frame beta chains only. Every distinct CDR3 protein forms one entry, paired with its most common genes and DNA. The sample records under 30,000 distinct CDR3 sequences, 4.5% to 7.5% of which are singletons. The leading ten clones occupy approximately 20% of the sample. The material sequenced was PBMCs, taken at follow-up. These receptors were taken from a male donor with early-stage non-small cell lung cancer.

This clonotype was seen ten or more times. The chain has TRBV11-2 and TRBJ2-3, with D perhaps TRBD2 (7 bases). The V gene's germline CDR1 is SGHAT and CDR2 FQNNGV. The CDR3 covers 16 residues. V lost 4 bases to trimming and J lost 5 bases, with 19 bases between them. The CDR3 here is CASSSAGLIGGDTQYF. The CDR3 DNA reads TGTGCCAGCAGCTCAGCGGGACTCATAGGGGGAGATACGCAGTATTTT.

This clonotype was recorded a few times. The CDR3 DNA is TGTGCCAGCAGCCCCGGCACGGGCAATTCACCCCTCCACTTT. Amino acid sequence: CASSPGTGNSPLHF. The genes are TRBV6-5 and TRBJ1-6; the D is unclear. The CDR3 loop spans 14 amino acids. From germline, CDR1 is MNHEY and CDR2 SVGAGI. Trimming shortened V by 6 bases and J by 7 bases, and 13 bases separated the two germline ends.

This clonotype has at least ten counts. V usage is TRBV2 and J usage is TRBJ2-2; 8 bases match TRBD1. This CDR3 spans 14 amino acids. Germline V CDR1 and CDR2: SNHLY, FYNNEI. V shed 6 bases, J shed 3 bases, and the junction held 3 bases outside the gene matches. CDR3 coding DNA: TGTGCCAGCAGGGAGGGACAGGACACCGGGGAGCTGTTTTTT. This translates into CASREGQDTGELFF.

This clonotype occurred a few times. J is TRBJ2-7 and V is TRBV9; D is perhaps TRBD2 (6 bases). The CDR3 consists of 14 residues. Trimming cost V 0 bases and J 3 bases, with 10 bases left between them. CDR1 SGDLS and CDR2 YYNGEE come from the germline V gene. The CDR3 region is CASSVELAGYEQYF. In DNA form, the CDR3 reads TGTGCCAGCAGCGTAGAACTAGCCGGCTACGAGCAGTACTTC.

This clonotype has more than one count but fewer than ten. The V gene is TRBV20-1, the J gene TRBJ1-1; no definite D call. The length of the CDR3 is 13 residues. The V gene lost 0 bases and the J gene lost 1 base, with 6 bases spanning the gap. Germline V gene data show CDR1 as DFQATT and CDR2 as SNEGSKA (reference sequence). The CDR3 nucleotides read TGCAGTGCTAGAGATCCCGGGAACACTGAAGCTTTCTTT. Translating gives CSARDPGNTEAFF.

This clonotype was counted many times. The chain is built from TRBV29-1 and TRBJ2-5; 7 bases are shared with TRBD1. This CDR3 is 13 amino acids long. The V gene's germline CDR1 is SQVTM and CDR2 ANQGSEA. Trimming at V came to 7 bases and at J to 5 bases, leaving 10 bases not matched to a gene. The CDR3 region is CSAAGQAQETQYF. In nucleotides, the CDR3 is TGCAGCGCCGCCGGACAGGCTCAGGAGACCCAGTACTTC.

This clonotype was seen only a few times. This rearrangement joins TRBV7-9 to TRBJ2-3; TRBD2 is a possible D gene (5 bases). CDR1 and CDR2 (germline): SEHNR, FQNEAQ (reference sequence). With 7 bases removed from V and 3 bases from J, the gap between germline ends came to 17 bases. This CDR3 has 15 amino acids. The CDR3 region has the DNA TGTGCCAGCACAAAAGGAGAGGGAAGGACAGATACGCAGTATTTT. Protein: CASTKGEGRTDTQYF.

This clonotype has a count of ten or more. The gene calls are TRBV2 and TRBJ1-1; D is unresolved. V lost 7 bases to trimming and J lost 2 bases, with 17 bases between them. Germline V gene lookup returns CDR1 SNHLY and CDR2 FYNNEI. The CDR3 length is 15 residues. The CDR3 reads CASNPPPLSNTEAFF. The CDR3 DNA sequence: TGTGCCAGCAACCCTCCCCCCTTGAGCAACACTGAAGCTTTCTTT.

The CDR3 loop is CSASGAENTDTQYF. The CDR3 coding sequence is TGCAGTGCTAGTGGAGCGGAAAACACAGATACGCAGTATTTT. V usage is TRBV20-1 and J usage is TRBJ2-3, with D possibly TRBD2 on 5 matching bases. Between the trimmed V and J ends, which lost 3 bases and 2 bases, there was a span of 12 bases. Germline CDR1 reads DFQATT; CDR2 reads SNEGSKA (reference sequence). This CDR3 region has 14 residues.

V is TRBV29-1 and J is TRBJ1-2; D is undetermined. With 0 bases removed from V and 2 bases from J, the gap between germline ends came to 10 bases. CDR1 is SQVTM, CDR2 ANQGSEA, per germline. The CDR3 contains 14 residues. The CDR3 loop reads CSVEDRMENYGYTF. The CDR3 DNA reads as TGCAGCGTTGAAGATCGCATGGAAAACTATGGCTACACCTTC. Supplemented by reference TRBV29-1 and TRBJ1-2, the full variable domain reads SAVISQKPSRDICQRGTSLTIQCQVDSQVTMMFWYRQQPGQSLTLIATANQGSEATYESGFVIDKFPISRPNLTFSTLTVSNMSPEDSSIYLCSVEDRMENYGYTFGSGTRLTVV.